This T cell receptor beta chain was retrieved from a study of cytomegalovirus exposure and HLA in healthy donors. In the PCR, 60 Vbeta and 13 Jbeta primers were used. Repertoires were generated with immunoSEQ multiplex PCR, while TCRdb's copy carries only in-frame clones and drops some. The sample data list fewer than 130,000 clones. Note on this clone: What it binds is not known.

V shed 4 bases and J 5 bases; nucleotides not matched to a gene: 8. CDR3 length equals 15 residues. Germline V gene data show CDR1 as LNHDA and CDR2 as SQIVND (reference sequence). Whole-study results and caveats: Certain sequence variants were highly shared and formed a cluster, and this cluster was likely a sequencing artifact. DRB1 showed the most TCR associations and HLA-C the fewest in a later analysis, as rates varied by HLA locus.

Material: PBMCs. The sequence came from a man aged 45-60 years in good health and CMV-seronegative. The rearrangement uses TRBV19 and TRBJ2-5; 9 bases match TRBD2. CDR3 coding DNA: TGTGCCAGTAGTAGTTGGCGGGGGGGCATGGAGACCCAGTACTTC. It translates to CASSSWRGGMETQYF.